The clone carrying this TCR beta chain was detected many times. What it recognizes is unknown. Trimming removed 9 bases at V and 4 bases at J, with 20 bases between. CDR1 is KGHSH, CDR2 LQKENI, per germline. The CDR3 runs to 15 residues. This record comes from a study of molecular identifiers for immune sequencing clone quantification. From the PCR reads, TCRdb called clonotypes with MiXCR, one entry per CDR3 protein. The profile covers about 640,000 distinct CDR3 sequences, with about 20% appearing a single time and approximately 0.9% taken by the ten largest. Findings and caveats of the study: Identical barcode-sharing TCR molecules could lead to underestimated sizes for highly expanded clones.

The chain recombines TRBV18 with TRBJ2-3, with D tentatively TRBD1 or TRBD2 (5 bases each). The sample was naive CD8+ T cells from blood, with Jurkat cell RNA spiked in. Subset: FACS-sorted CD8+CD4-CCR7+CD45RA+ naive T cells. The TCR was taken from a human donor in good health. Some libraries in this study had Jurkat cell RNA spiked in. CDR3 coding DNA: TGTGCCAGTCCCGCGGGTGCAGGGCAGCCAGATACGCAGTATTTT. It yields the protein CASPAGAGQPDTQYF.